A single T cell receptor beta chain is shown here with its context. Original data processing: Nucleated cell number was recorded as an estimate derived from reference gene primer amplification. Profiled with immunoSEQ multiplex PCR; TCRdb holds only in-frame clones, not every one. V and J calls and clone size follow that table, whereas D and trimming were derived from the DNA. Of around 100,000 clones in the sample, around nine tenths were seen once. This record comes from a study of blood T cell repertoires in COVID-19. Study overall: T cells, B-cell-depleted T cells, or PBMCs provided the cDNA or gDNA that served as material.

CDR1 is PRHDT and CDR2 is FYEKMQ in the germline V gene (reference sequence). Trimming left V 2 bases short and J 3 bases short, with 8 bases between. The CDR3 loop spans 14 amino acids. This chain connects TRBV13 to TRBJ2-1, with TRBD2 as a possible D gene (5 bases). The TCR sequence derives from a man aged 70 or older with acute or convalescent COVID-19. The sequenced sample consisted of peripheral blood. CDR3 residues: CASSLFRDYNEQFF. The CDR3 DNA is TGTGCCAGCAGCTTATTCCGGGACTACAATGAGCAGTTCTTC.